This T cell receptor beta chain was obtained from a study of cytomegalovirus exposure and HLA in healthy donors. In the study overall: According to later analysis, the same platform produced the 100 to 150 validation and several hundred first-cohort repertoires. Study-level findings and limits: Among TCR beta chains, those listed as cytomegalovirus-associated numbered about 160. According to reports, the classifier identified cytomegalovirus status with high specificity and sensitivity.

Produced via immunoSEQ multiplex PCR; TCRdb's table is partial and in-frame only. This sample has 130,000 or so clones, with around 89% found just once. With respect to this clone: As yet, its antigen is unknown.

The CDR3 runs 13 residues. V was clipped by 6 bases and J by 7 bases, with 16 bases between them. Germline V gene sequence: CDR1 MDHEN, CDR2 SYDVKM. The donors were in the approximately 120-subject validation cohort; that cohort was separate from the approximately 700-subject first cohort. The receptor's source is a woman younger than 45 in good health and CMV-seropositive. The V and J genes are TRBV28 and TRBJ2-7; tentatively, D is TRBD1 (6 bases). The sequenced sample consisted of PBMCs. DNA of the CDR3: TGTGCCAGCAGGTTCAGGGGTTCCGGGGAGCAGTACTTC. Protein product: CASRFRGSGEQYF.